The 26 T cell receptor beta chains reported below all come from one sample, sequenced in a study of read filtering for tumor transcriptome and immune sequencing. Molecular barcoded adaptors covering alpha/delta and beta/gamma chains were used on roughly 370 ng RNA. TCRdb reprocessed the reads via MiXCR and lists one record per CDR3 protein. This table holds tens of thousands of distinct CDR3 sequences, roughly 14% found once. Sequenced: a population of CD138-negative cells sorted from bone marrow. These TCRs come from a donor aged 40 or over with multiple myeloma.

The chain employs TRBV11-1 and TRBJ2-2, with 9 bases lining up with TRBD2. With V trimmed by 3 bases and J by 4 bases, 3 bases remained unmatched. The CDR3 consists of 15 residues. Germline V gene sequence: CDR1 SGHAT, CDR2 FQDESV (reference sequence). This CDR3 is CASSFRTSATGELFF. In DNA, the CDR3 is TGTGCCAGCAGCTTCCGGACTAGCGCCACCGGGGAGCTGTTTTTT.

CDR3 coding DNA: TGTGCCAGCAGCTTGATATCGGACGGCGGGACCCAGTACTTC. Translation gives CASSLISDGGTQYF. The chain links TRBV11-3 to TRBJ2-5; D gene ambiguous. V gave up 3 bases and J gave up 7 bases, with 15 bases separating them. The germline CDR1 and CDR2 sequences are SGHNT and YENEEA. There are 14 residues in the CDR3.

This clonotype showed up many times. J is TRBJ2-1 and V is TRBV25-1; D unresolved. Germline V gene sequence: CDR1 MGHDK, CDR2 SYGVNS. V lost 2 bases to trimming and J lost 0 bases, with 8 bases between them. The CDR3 has 15 amino acids. The chain's CDR3 is CASSEGPGSYNEQFF. The CDR3, as DNA: TGTGCCAGCAGTGAAGGCCCCGGCTCCTACAATGAGCAGTTCTTC.

This clonotype has a count of ten or more. This rearrangement joins TRBV7-9 to TRBJ2-1; 7 bases line up with TRBD1. Germline loops: CDR1 SEHNR, CDR2 FQNEAQ (reference sequence). The CDR3 consists of 13 residues. Trimming removed 4 bases from V and 5 bases from J; junction bases left unmatched: 2. The CDR3 region has the DNA TGTGCCAGCAGCTCCCAGGGGGACAATGAGCAGTTCTTC. Amino acids: CASSSQGDNEQFF. The variable domain in full, completed from reference TRBV7-9 and TRBJ2-1, reads DTGVSQNPRHKITKRGQNVTFRCDPISEHNRLYWYRQTLGQGPEFLTYFQNEAQLEKSRLLSDRFSAERPKGSFSTLEIQRTEQGDSAMYLCASSSQGDNEQFFGPGTRLTVL.

A few counts support this clonotype. The V gene is TRBV7-9, the J gene TRBJ2-3, with D hard to call. The V gene lost 4 bases and the J gene lost 6 bases, with 17 bases spanning the gap. This CDR3 is built from 15 residues. Looked up from germline, CDR1 is SEHNR and CDR2 is FQNEAQ (reference sequence). For the CDR3, the DNA is TGTGCCAGCAGCTCCACCCTCGACATCCGGGATACGCAGTATTTT. Translated: CASSSTLDIRDTQYF.

There are many counts of this clonotype. The V and J genes are TRBV12-3 or TRBV12-4 and TRBJ2-1, with 14 positions matching TRBD2. The CDR3 contains 16 residues. J lost 5 bases, V lost 5 bases, and 5 bases had no gene match. CDR3 sequence reads: CASSVGLAGVNNEQFF. The CDR3 nucleotides are TGTGCCAGCAGTGTGGGACTAGCGGGAGTGAACAATGAGCAGTTCTTC.

This clonotype was recorded at least ten times. J is TRBJ2-5 and V is TRBV29-1; D is unresolved. Germline V CDR1 and CDR2: SQVTM, ANQGSEA. The CDR3 is 12 residues long. The CDR3 sequence: CGINEPSETQYF. CDR3 nucleotides: TGCGGAATAAATGAACCTTCTGAGACCCAGTACTTC. The full variable domain, completed using reference TRBV29-1 and TRBJ2-5, is SAVISQKPSRDICQRGTSLTIQCQVDSQVTMMFWYRQQPGQSLTLIATANQGSEATYESGFVIDKFPISRPNLTFSTLTVSNMSPEDSSIYLCGINEPSETQYFGPGTRLLVL.

This chain connects TRBV19 to TRBJ2-1, with 10 bases identical to TRBD2. The germline gives CDR1 LNHDA, CDR2 SQIVND (reference sequence). V shed 4 bases and J 8 bases; nucleotides not matched to a gene: 11. The CDR3 runs 16 residues. CDR3 nucleotide sequence: TGTGCCAGTAGTAAAATAGCGGGAGGATTGTCGTATGAGCAGTTCTTC. Translated: CASSKIAGGLSYEQFF.

This clonotype showed up just a few times. This could be a read error, since a much larger clone is one nucleotide away. The chain combines TRBV28 with TRBJ2-1; the match to TRBD1 covers 11 bases. CDR3 length: 16 residues. Looked up from germline, CDR1 is MDHEN and CDR2 is SYDVKM. Trimming at V came to 6 bases and at J to 4 bases, leaving 8 bases not matched to a gene. DNA for the CDR3: TGTGCCAGCAGATACCTGGGACAGGGGGATTACAATGAGCAGTTCTTC. Translating gives CASRYLGQGDYNEQFF. The full variable domain, in which reference TRBV28 and TRBJ2-1 provide the parts outside the CDR3, is DVKVTQSSRYLVKRTGEKVFLECVQDMDHENMFWYRQDPGLGLRLIYFSYDVKMKEKGDIPEGYSVSREKKERFSLILESASTNQTSMYLCASRYLGQGDYNEQFFGPGTRLTVL.

To note about this clonotype: A junction end diverges from the germline sequence, so it may reflect a read error. V is TRBV7-9 and J is TRBJ1-3; D is unresolved. The CDR3 totals 14 residues. Per germline, CDR1 SEHNR and CDR2 FQNEAQ (reference sequence). The CDR3 DNA sequence: TGTGCCAACAGCTTACCAGGCTCTGGAAACACCATATATTTT. It yields the protein CANSLPGSGNTIYF.

Many counts were recorded for this clonotype. The V gene is TRBV30, the J gene TRBJ2-2; D gene unclear. Germline CDR1 is GTSNPN and CDR2 is SVGIG (reference sequence). This CDR3 contains 14 residues. The V gene lost 4 bases and the J gene lost 0 bases, with 9 bases spanning the gap. CDR3 in DNA: TGTGCCTGGACCTTTCAGGCGAACACCGGGGAGCTGTTTTTT. It encodes CAWTFQANTGELFF.

A few counts support this clonotype. The rearrangement uses TRBV4-1 and TRBJ2-3; D may be TRBD2 (5 bases). V lost 2 bases and J lost 4, with 13 bases in between. The CDR3 contains 15 residues. Germline V gene sequence: CDR1 MGHRA, CDR2 YSYEKL. Here the CDR3 DNA reads TGCGCCAGCAGCCAAATAGGGAGTAGACCAGATACGCAGTATTTT. This sequence encodes CASSQIGSRPDTQYF.

This clonotype appeared a few times. This may stem from a read error, because a much larger clone lies one nucleotide away. Because the CDR3 is missing its conserved closing phenylalanine or tryptophan, this is likely a read error. This chain joins TRBV29-1 and TRBJ2-5; D uncertain. Germline loops: CDR1 SQVTM, CDR2 ANQGSEA. The CDR3 contains 10 residues. V shed 6 bases and J shed 0 bases, with 2 bases lying between them. Here the CDR3 reads CSVYQETQYL. In DNA form, the CDR3 reads TGCAGCGTATACCAAGAGACCCAGTACCTC.

This clonotype was counted ten times or more. As DNA, the CDR3 is TGTGCCAGCAGGTTTCCTCTAGTTCCTACGCAGTATTTT. It translates to CASRFPLVPTQYF. The gene calls are TRBV12-3 or TRBV12-4 and TRBJ2-3; D remains ambiguous. The CDR3 contains 13 residues. The V gene lost 6 bases and the J gene lost 8 bases, with 15 bases spanning the gap.

The rearrangement links TRBV29-1 to TRBJ2-3; TRBD2 agrees at 10 bases. The CDR3 is 15 amino acids. V lost 5 bases to trimming and J lost 1 base; unmatched junction nucleotides: 6. The germline V gene has CDR1 SQVTM and CDR2 ANQGSEA. CDR3 in amino acids: CSVPRLAGGTDTQYF. DNA for the CDR3: TGCAGCGTTCCTAGACTAGCGGGTGGCACAGATACGCAGTATTTT.

This clonotype was detected a few times. This chain joins TRBV10-3 and TRBJ1-5; 11 nucleotides agree with TRBD1. The CDR3 consists of 13 residues. V dropped 11 bases and J dropped 6; count of bases not matched to a gene: 6. Germline loops: CDR1 ENHRY, CDR2 SYGVKD. The CDR3 nucleotides read TGTGCCGTAGGACAGGGGGCCGGTCAGCCCCAGCATTTT. Translated: CAVGQGAGQPQHF.

Many counts were recorded for this clonotype. This rearrangement joins TRBV7-9 to TRBJ2-2, with 10 bases aligning to TRBD2. The CDR3 covers 17 residues. J lost 7 bases, V lost 5 bases, and 13 bases had no gene match. The germline V gene has CDR1 SEHNR and CDR2 FQNEAQ (reference sequence). The CDR3 sequence: CASSHSLAGARVGELFF. The CDR3 DNA sequence: TGTGCCAGCAGCCATTCGCTAGCGGGAGCAAGGGTCGGGGAGCTGTTTTTT.

The gene calls are TRBV28 and TRBJ2-1, with 8 nucleotides matching TRBD2. V was pared by 10 bases and J by 4 bases, with 6 bases of the junction left unmatched. Germline V gene sequence: CDR1 MDHEN, CDR2 SYDVKM. The CDR3 is made up of 13 amino acids. CDR3 amino acids: CATLTSGYNEQFF. In DNA form, the CDR3 reads TGTGCCACCCTCACTAGCGGTTACAATGAGCAGTTCTTC. The full variable domain, its missing parts supplied by reference TRBV28 and TRBJ2-1, is DVKVTQSSRYLVKRTGEKVFLECVQDMDHENMFWYRQDPGLGLRLIYFSYDVKMKEKGDIPEGYSVSREKKERFSLILESASTNQTSMYLCATLTSGYNEQFFGPGTRLTVL.

There are many counts of this clonotype. The chain recombines TRBV27 with TRBJ2-1; D possibly corresponds to TRBD2 (6 bases). The germline V and J ends were trimmed by 7 bases and 3 bases, with 7 bases remaining between them. The germline gives CDR1 MNHEY, CDR2 SMNVEV (reference sequence). The CDR3 is 12 residues long. The CDR3 loop reads CASTDYYNEQFF. In nucleotides, the CDR3 is TGTGCCAGCACGGACTACTACAATGAGCAGTTCTTC.

This clonotype is termed medium-sized (0.01 to 0.1%). The chain employs TRBV18 and TRBJ2-1; TRBD2 might be the D (5 bases). Germline values: CDR1 KGHSH, CDR2 LQKENI. This CDR3 has 15 residues. Between the trimmed V and J ends, which lost 0 bases and 2 bases, there was a span of 8 bases. Here the CDR3 reads CASSPPGSAYNEQFF. DNA of the CDR3: TGTGCCAGCTCACCACCGGGGAGTGCCTACAATGAGCAGTTCTTC.

This clonotype has just a few counts. This may stem from a read error, because a much larger clone lies one nucleotide away. V usage is TRBV30 and J usage is TRBJ1-2; 8 bases agree with TRBD1. The CDR3 sequence is 14 residues long. V shed 3 bases, J shed 1 base, and the junction held 4 bases outside the gene matches. CDR1 is GTSNPN and CDR2 is SVGIG in the germline V gene (reference sequence). CDR3: CAWRPGGINYGYTF. CDR3 sequence (DNA): TGTGCCTGGAGGCCAGGGGGCATTAACTATGGCTACACCTTC.

This clonotype was found many times. The J gene is TRBJ2-7, the V gene TRBV11-1, with 11 bases aligning to TRBD2. V lost 5 bases, J lost 1 base, and 1 base stayed unmatched. CDR3 length: 14 residues. Germline V gene lookup returns CDR1 SGHAT and CDR2 FQDESV (reference sequence). CDR3 loop: CASSRLAGSYEQYF. Here the CDR3 DNA reads TGTGCCAGCAGCAGACTAGCGGGGTCCTACGAGCAGTACTTC.

This clonotype has a count of ten or more. The chain combines TRBV30 with TRBJ2-3; possible D gene TRBD2, 6 bases. V shed 2 bases and J shed 0 bases, with 6 bases lying between them. There are 13 residues in the CDR3. The germline V gene has CDR1 GTSNPN and CDR2 SVGIG (reference sequence). CDR3 DNA sequence: TGTGCCTGGAGTAGCGGGAGCACAGATACGCAGTATTTT. As protein: CAWSSGSTDTQYF.

This clonotype came up many times. V and J are TRBV5-1 and TRBJ1-4, with 8 positions matching TRBD1. The germline V gene has CDR1 SGHRS and CDR2 YFSETQ. J lost 4 bases, V lost 7 bases, and 6 bases had no gene match. The CDR3 totals 14 residues. This CDR3 reads CASGTGDFNEKLFF. The CDR3 coding sequence is TGCGCCAGCGGGACAGGCGACTTTAATGAAAAACTGTTTTTT. The whole variable domain, remainder taken from reference TRBV5-1 and TRBJ1-4, is KAGVTQTPRYLIKTRGQQVTLSCSPISGHRSVSWYQQTPGQGLQFLFEYFSETQRNKGNFPGRFSGRQFSNSRSEMNVSTLELGDSALYLCASGTGDFNEKLFFGSGTQLSVL.

This clonotype was counted many times. The chain has TRBV6-1 and TRBJ2-4; the D gene is possibly TRBD1 (6 bases). This CDR3 spans 16 amino acids. In germline, CDR1 is MNHNS, CDR2 SASEGT. V lost 7 bases, J lost 1 base, and 17 bases lay in between. Written as DNA, the CDR3 is TGTGCCAGCACAGGGGAGAGATGGGGGGCCAAAAACATTCAGTACTTC. It is translated as CASTGERWGAKNIQYF.

This clonotype was recorded a few times. This may be a read error, as it is one base from a much larger clone. The DNA for the CDR3 is TGTGCCAGCAGTCCCTCTCTAGTGGGAGAGACCCAGTACTTC. This codes for CASSPSLVGETQYF. The chain uses TRBV28 and TRBJ2-5, with D unresolved. There are 14 residues in the CDR3. Trimming shortened V by 5 bases and J by 4 bases, and 14 bases separated the two germline ends. The germline V gene has CDR1 MDHEN and CDR2 SYDVKM.